What follows is one T cell receptor (beta chain) and its context. The target antigen is unknown. Generation of TCR beta cDNA was performed by 5'RACE template switching incorporating UMIs. TCRdb reanalyzed the 5' RACE reads, giving one entry per CDR3 protein sequence and no DNA. This sample carries 200,000 to 300,000 distinct CDR3 sequences, with approximately 0.42% going to the ten biggest clones. These data come from a study of T cells expressing NK-cell markers. Study-level background: CD3+CD56+NKG2C+, CD3+CD56+NKG2C- and CD3+CD56-NKG2C+ T cells, once sorted, supplied the TCR beta repertoires.

Germline lookup yields CDR1 SGHVS and CDR2 FNYEAQ. The CDR3 covers 14 residues. Findings and limits, study-wide: The same clonotypes also predominated in the CD3+CD56-NKG2C+ fraction of four donors. A range of 1.0-7.0% of CD8+ T cells consisted of dominant NKG2C+ clonotypes in 5 to 7 donors.

The sample was blood T cells: a sorted CD56 or NKG2C T cell subset, CD4+ or CD8+ T cells, or bulk PBMC T cells (not recorded which). The source is a man aged 18 to 29 in good health. The V gene is TRBV7-6, the J gene TRBJ2-1. CDR3 residues: CASSLSSLAEEQFF.